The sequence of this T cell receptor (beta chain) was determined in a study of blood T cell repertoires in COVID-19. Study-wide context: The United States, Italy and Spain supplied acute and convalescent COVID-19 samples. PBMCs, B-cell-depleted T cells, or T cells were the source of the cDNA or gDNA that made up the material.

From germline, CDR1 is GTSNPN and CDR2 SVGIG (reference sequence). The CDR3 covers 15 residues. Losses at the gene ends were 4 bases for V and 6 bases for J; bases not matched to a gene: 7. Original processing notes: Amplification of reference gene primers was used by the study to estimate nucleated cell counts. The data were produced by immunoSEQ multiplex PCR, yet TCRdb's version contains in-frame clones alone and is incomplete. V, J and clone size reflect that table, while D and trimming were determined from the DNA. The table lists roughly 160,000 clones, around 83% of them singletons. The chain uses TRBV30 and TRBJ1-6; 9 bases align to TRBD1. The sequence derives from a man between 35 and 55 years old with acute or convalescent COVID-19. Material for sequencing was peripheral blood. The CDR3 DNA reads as TGTGCCTGGACGTATCCGGGACAGGGTAATTCACCCCTCCACTTT. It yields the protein CAWTYPGQGNSPLHF.